Listed here are 13 T cell receptor beta chains from one sample, sequenced in a study of glioma-infiltrating T cells. Amplification of TCR alpha and beta CDR3 regions from RNA used iRepertoire nested multiplex PCR. Using its own MiXCR run on the multiplex PCR reads, TCRdb lists one record per CDR3 protein. The table records around 190,000 distinct CDR3 sequences, about 32% of them present only once. Sequencing input: glioma tissue, nonneoplastic brain tissue, or PBMCs (not recorded which). The source is a human donor with low-grade glioma or glioblastoma, undergoing nonglioma brain surgery, or in good health (not recorded which).

CDR3 residues: CAWISTQETQYF. CDR3 sequence (DNA): TGTGCCTGGATCTCTACACAAGAGACCCAGTACTTC. The chain recombines TRBV30 with TRBJ2-5; no clear D gene. The V gene's germline CDR1 is GTSNPN and CDR2 SVGIG (reference sequence). The CDR3 has 12 residues. Trimming left V 4 bases short and J 2 bases short, with 8 bases between.

V is TRBV7-9 and J is TRBJ1-1; 7 bases line up with TRBD1. The CDR3 totals 15 residues. Trimming cost V 5 bases and J 0 bases; bases outside gene matches: 6. Germline lookup yields CDR1 SEHNR and CDR2 FQNEAQ (reference sequence). The CDR3 reads CASSLTGKVNTEAFF. CDR3 sequence (DNA): TGTGCCAGCAGCCTGACAGGGAAAGTGAACACTGAAGCTTTCTTT.

As regards this clonotype: This may come from a read error, since a much larger clone is one base off. This chain links TRBV19 with TRBJ1-1; a possible D gene is TRBD1 (5 bases). CDR1 is LNHDA and CDR2 is SQIVND in the germline V gene (reference sequence). The ends were cut back, 2 bases at V and 1 base at J, with 20 bases in the middle. The CDR3 length is 18 residues. The CDR3 region has the DNA TGTGCCAGTAGTATAATGCAGGGAAGTAGGGACGAGAACACTGAAGCTTTCTTT. Translating gives CASSIMQGSRDENTEAFF. The variable domain in full, completed from reference TRBV19 and TRBJ1-1, reads DGGITQSPKYLFRKEGQNVTLSCEQNLNHDAMYWYRQDPGQGLRLIYYSQIVNDFQKGDIAEGYSVSREKKESFPLTVTSAQKNPTAFYLCASSIMQGSRDENTEAFFGQGTRLTVV.

This clonotype was counted ten times or more. This rearrangement joins TRBV7-2 to TRBJ2-1; D is possibly TRBD2 (6 bases). Germline-derived CDR1 and CDR2 are SGHTA and FQGNSA. V was shortened by 4 bases and J by 3 bases, with 13 bases between the two germline ends. The CDR3 is 15 amino acids. The CDR3 loop is CASSSTGGVYNEQFF. CDR3 bases: TGTGCCAGCAGCTCTACCGGAGGGGTCTACAATGAGCAGTTCTTC.

Of note for this clonotype: This may be a read error: a much more frequent sequence differs by one nucleotide. The gene calls are TRBV7-2 and TRBJ1-2; D uncertain. Looked up from germline, CDR1 is SGHTA and CDR2 is FQGNSA. This CDR3 is 15 amino acids long. This CDR3 reads CAGSLGPRTNYGYTF. The CDR3 coding sequence is TGTGCCGGCAGCTTAGGTCCCCGAACTAACTATGGCTACACCTTC.

The chain combines TRBV6-2 or TRBV6-3 with TRBJ1-1, with 8 positions matching TRBD1. The trim removed 5 bases at V and 6 bases at J, leaving 8 bases unmatched. Germline-derived CDR1 and CDR2 are MNHEY and SVGEGT. This CDR3 spans 14 amino acids. The CDR3 protein is CASSGTGIVAEAFF. The DNA for the CDR3 is TGTGCCAGCAGTGGGACAGGCATCGTCGCTGAAGCTTTCTTT.

In its sample, this clonotype was seen many times. The rearrangement uses TRBV29-1 and TRBJ2-5; D ambiguous. The CDR3 loop spans 9 amino acids. The V gene lost 0 bases and the J gene lost 11 bases, with 4 bases spanning the gap. Germline-derived CDR1 and CDR2 are SQVTM and ANQGSEA. DNA of the CDR3: TGCAGCGTTGAAGATCGTCAGTACTTC. It codes for CSVEDRQYF. Full variable domain (remainder filled in from reference TRBV29-1 and TRBJ2-5): SAVISQKPSRDICQRGTSLTIQCQVDSQVTMMFWYRQQPGQSLTLIATANQGSEATYESGFVIDKFPISRPNLTFSTLTVSNMSPEDSSIYLCSVEDRQYFGPGTRLLVL.

V is TRBV6-6 and J is TRBJ2-7, with D possibly being TRBD2 (6 bases). In germline, CDR1 is MNHNY, CDR2 SVGAGI (reference sequence). This CDR3 has 12 residues. Trimming took 6 bases from V and 3 from J, leaving 9 bases between them. The CDR3 bases are TGTGCCAGCAGCGGGAGTATCTACGAGCAGTACTTC. It specifies CASSGSIYEQYF.

The chain is built from TRBV20-1 and TRBJ2-1; D is perhaps TRBD1 (6 bases). Germline V gene sequence: CDR1 DFQATT, CDR2 SNEGSKA (reference sequence). The V end lost 6 bases, the J end lost 6 bases, and 24 bases lay between the germline ends. The CDR3 totals 16 residues. The DNA for the CDR3 is TGCAGTGCCAGTAGCCCGACAGGCGACGGGTCCAATGAGCAGTTCTTC. It specifies CSASSPTGDGSNEQFF.

This clonotype has at least ten counts. The chain combines TRBV6-1 with TRBJ2-3, with D uncertain. Trimming pared 5 bases from V and 2 bases from J, leaving 5 bases between. Germline V lookup: CDR1 MNHNS, CDR2 SASEGT. The CDR3 is 12 amino acids. The CDR3 coding sequence is TGTGCCAGCAGTTCCGCCACAGATACGCAGTATTTT. It encodes CASSSATDTQYF.

This clonotype was detected many times. The chain joins TRBV29-1 to TRBJ1-3; no definite D call. The V and J ends lost 2 bases and 2 bases respectively, with 7 bases between them. This CDR3 is 13 amino acids long. In germline, CDR1 is SQVTM, CDR2 ANQGSEA. DNA of the CDR3: TGCAGCGTTGAACAGTCTACTGGAAACACCATATATTTT. Its protein product is CSVEQSTGNTIYF. Together with reference TRBV29-1 and TRBJ1-3, the CDR3 gives the full variable domain: SAVISQKPSRDICQRGTSLTIQCQVDSQVTMMFWYRQQPGQSLTLIATANQGSEATYESGFVIDKFPISRPNLTFSTLTVSNMSPEDSSIYLCSVEQSTGNTIYFGEGSWLTVV.

The chain has TRBV29-1 and TRBJ2-7, with 9 bases lining up with TRBD2. V dropped 4 bases and J dropped 8; count of bases not matched to a gene: 6. The CDR3 has 12 residues. CDR1 is SQVTM and CDR2 is ANQGSEA in the germline V gene. The CDR3: CSVVVAGEKQYF. The CDR3, as DNA: TGCAGCGTTGTGGTAGCGGGAGAGAAGCAGTACTTC.

This clonotype was counted ten times or more. This chain uses TRBV6-2 or TRBV6-3 with TRBJ2-4; possible D gene TRBD2, 6 bases. V lost 8 bases to trimming and J lost 3 bases, with 11 bases between them. From germline, CDR1 is MNHEY and CDR2 SVGEGT. This CDR3 is 13 amino acids long. The CDR3 loop reads CASARGGKNIQYF. The CDR3 region has the DNA TGTGCCAGCGCGAGGGGAGGCAAAAACATTCAGTACTTC.